What follows is one T cell receptor beta chain and its context. Its antigen remains unidentified. The CDR3 consists of 15 residues. V was clipped by 1 base and J by 11 bases, with 17 bases between them. Per germline, CDR1 SGHTA and CDR2 FQGNSA. The data originate from a study of T cell responses to AZD1222 COVID-19 vaccine. General observations from the study: Unmutated variant regions are reportedly the target of nearly half of TCRs that are spike-specific. Spike-wide coverage was observed for vaccine-associated CD4 TCRs, with dominant responses at 160-218 and 743-854. Spike-specific TCR breadth and depth went up after people got two AZD1222 doses. Clonal diversity was possibly underestimated, and white British individuals and females predominated among donors.

TCRdb keeps only in-frame clones here, not all; method: immunoSEQ multiplex PCR. Of about 120,000 clones in the sample, around 92% were seen once. Sequencing was performed on peripheral blood, taken on day 0 of AZD1222 vaccination. This sequence originates from an adult in good health. This chain connects TRBV7-2 to TRBJ1-4, with D uncertain. The CDR3 nucleotides are TGTGCCAGCAGCTTAGAAGGGTTCCGTTCGGAGAAACTGTTTTTT. Translating it yields CASSLEGFRSEKLFF.